Listed below are T cell receptor beta chains from one sample, sequenced in a study of OX40 agonist ivuxolimab in advanced cancers. Sequenced by immunoSEQ multiplex PCR; TCRdb stores in-frame clones only, minus some. The table has some 11,000 clones, 86% seen once; the top ten hold around 28%. The material was CD4+ or CD8+ T cells sorted from blood, obtained in a trial of the OX40 agonist ivuxolimab. The receptors come from an adult with an advanced solid tumor such as melanoma, head and neck, liver or kidney cancer. CDR3s include the opening cysteine and the closing phenylalanine or tryptophan. The D gene is left open where the match is weak. Clone size is stated in some rows and not others, as once, few, many or a class when expanded.

cdr3_length,clone_size,v_call,j_call,d_call,cdr3_nt,cdr3_aa
14,-,TRBV27,TRBJ2-2,-,TGTGCCAGCAGTTTAATAGTCAACATCGGGGAGCTGTTTTTT,CASSLIVNIGELFF
13,-,TRBV5-5,TRBJ1-4,-,TGTGCCAGCAGGTCAGGGTCAGGGGAAAAACTGTTTTTT,CASRSGSGEKLFF
13,-,TRBV6-5,TRBJ2-5,-,TGTGCCAGCAGTTACTTCGGCGGGGAGACCCAGTACTTC,CASSYFGGETQYF
14,-,TRBV6-4,TRBJ2-2,-,TGTGCCAGCAGTGATGGGAGGAACACCGGGGAGCTGTTTTTT,CASSDGRNTGELFF
17,medium-sized,TRBV21-1,TRBJ1-5,-,TGTGCCAGCAGCAAGAAACAAGTTGGGAGGGTAAAGCAGCCCCAGCATTTT,CASSKKQVGRVKQPQHF
13,-,TRBV7-9,TRBJ2-7,-,TGTGCCAGCCAGCCTTATGGACCGTGGGAGCAGTACTTC,CASQPYGPWEQYF
14,-,TRBV28,TRBJ2-7,-,TGTGCCAGCAGTTTATTTCCAGGGACCAACGAGCAGTACTTC,CASSLFPGTNEQYF
10,-,TRBV19,TRBJ2-1,-,TGTGCCACAAGTTACAATGAGCAGTTCTTC,CATSYNEQFF
20,-,TRBV7-6,TRBJ2-1,TRBD2,TGTGCCAGCAGCTTAGTTAGGGGGACTAGCCCTCATAGCTCCTACAATGAGCAGTTCTTC,CASSLVRGTSPHSSYNEQFF
15,-,TRBV7-6,TRBJ2-7,-,TGTGCCAGCAACCCAGGGGCGGGGACCTCCTACGAGCAGTACTTC,CASNPGAGTSYEQYF
15,-,TRBV4-1,TRBJ2-7,-,TGCGCCAGCAGCCAAGAGAGACTACCTCCCTACGAGCAGTACTTC,CASSQERLPPYEQYF
16,-,TRBV7-9,TRBJ2-1,TRBD2,TGTGCCAGCAGCCCGATCACCGGGACTAGTTACAATGAGCAGTTCTTC,CASSPITGTSYNEQFF
20,-,TRBV27,TRBJ2-6,TRBD1,TGTGCCAGCAGTTTAGGTCGGGACAGGGGGGTCTACTCTGGGGCCAACGTCCTGACTTTC,CASSLGRDRGVYSGANVLTF
15,medium-sized,TRBV11-1,TRBJ2-1,-,TGTGCCAGCAGCCCATACCCGGACGCCTACAATGAGCAGTTCTTC,CASSPYPDAYNEQFF
12,-,TRBV5-1,TRBJ2-3,-,TGCGCCAGCAGCTTGCAGACAGATACGCAGTATTTT,CASSLQTDTQYF
15,-,TRBV5-5,TRBJ2-7,-,TGTGCCAGCAGCTTGGCACCAGCAGCCGGATACGAGCAGTACTTC,CASSLAPAAGYEQYF
16,-,TRBV28,TRBJ2-6,-,TGTGCCAGCAGTTTATGGGGACCAACTGGGGCCAACGTCCTGACTTTC,CASSLWGPTGANVLTF
16,-,TRBV5-6,TRBJ1-6,-,TGTGCCAGCAGCTTGGCCTTAGCCGAATATAATTCACCCCTCCACTTT,CASSLALAEYNSPLHF
13,-,TRBV18,TRBJ1-2,-,TGTGCCAGCTCACCAGGGGAGGGCTATGGCTACACCTTC,CASSPGEGYGYTF
16,-,TRBV13,TRBJ2-5,TRBD2,TGTGCCAGCAGCCCCAGACTAGCGGGAGCCACGGAGACCCAGTACTTC,CASSPRLAGATETQYF
15,few,TRBV29-1,TRBJ1-1,-,TGCAGCGTGGTGAAGCCGACAGCCCTAAACACTGAAGCTTTCTTT,CSVVKPTALNTEAFF
13,once,TRBV28,TRBJ2-2,TRBD2,TGTGCCTCCGGGAGGCCAGACACCGGGGAGCTGTTTTTT,CASGRPDTGELFF
16,-,TRBV4-1,TRBJ2-5,-,TGCGCCAGCAGCCAAGACAGGGGGGGCAGCCAAGAGACCCAGTACTTC,CASSQDRGGSQETQYF
15,-,TRBV5-6,TRBJ2-7,TRBD1,TGTGCCAGCAGCTGGAGCTGGACAGGTTCCTACGAGCAGTACTTC,CASSWSWTGSYEQYF
16,-,TRBV27,TRBJ2-3,TRBD2,TGTGCCAGCAGGTTAGCGGGGGGTTACCGCACAGATACGCAGTATTTT,CASRLAGGYRTDTQYF
15,-,TRBV11-2,TRBJ2-5,-,TGTGCCAGCAGCTTAGCCCTGGACAGACAAGAGACCCAGTACTTC,CASSLALDRQETQYF
14,-,TRBV6-5,TRBJ1-1,-,TGTGCCAGCAGCTCGGGTGGGGGGAACACTGAAGCTTTCTTT,CASSSGGGNTEAFF
13,-,TRBV10-2,TRBJ2-1,-,TGCGCCAGCACGCTGAGCAGGGTCAATGAGCAGTTCTTC,CASTLSRVNEQFF
14,-,TRBV27,TRBJ2-4,TRBD1,TGTGCCAGCAGTACAAGGACAGGGGAAAACATTCAGTACTTC,CASSTRTGENIQYF
14,-,TRBV4-1,TRBJ2-7,-,TGCGCCAGCAGCCAAGCAGCGACCACCTACGAGCAGTACTTC,CASSQAATTYEQYF
11,-,TRBV10-3,TRBJ2-7,-,TGTGCCATCAGTTCCCAAAATGGGCAGTACTTC,CAISSQNGQYF
18,-,TRBV27,TRBJ2-7,TRBD2,TGTGCCAGCAGTTTTATCACTGCTAGCGGGAGGAGGTTGAACGAGCAGTACTTC,CASSFITASGRRLNEQYF
16,-,TRBV7-9,TRBJ2-7,TRBD2,TGTGCCAGCAGCTCCGGAATGGCTAGCGGGAGACAAGAGCAGTACTTC,CASSSGMASGRQEQYF
14,-,TRBV7-8,TRBJ1-1,TRBD1,TGTGCCAGCAGCTTAACAGGGGTTTACACTGAAGCTTTCTTT,CASSLTGVYTEAFF
15,once,TRBV4-1,TRBJ1-2,-,TGCGCCAGCAGCCAAGTCGAGGGGACGAACTATGGCTACACCTTC,CASSQVEGTNYGYTF
13,-,TRBV27,TRBJ2-7,-,TGTGCCAGCAGTTTACCACCCTACTACGAGCAGTACTTC,CASSLPPYYEQYF
17,-,TRBV28,TRBJ1-1,TRBD1,TGTGCCAGCAGTATCGGGACAGGGGGCTTTGTTGGCACTGAAGCTTTCTTT,CASSIGTGGFVGTEAFF
15,-,TRBV5-1,TRBJ2-7,-,TGCGCCAGCAGCTTGGAGGTGGGGCTGATCTACGAGCAGTACTTC,CASSLEVGLIYEQYF
14,-,TRBV28,TRBJ2-7,TRBD2,TGTGCCAGCAGTTTAACTAGCGGGACCTACGAGCAGTACTTC,CASSLTSGTYEQYF
12,-,TRBV30,TRBJ1-6,-,TGTGCCTGGAGTGAGGGGAGTTCACCCCTCCACTTT,CAWSEGSSPLHF
15,few,TRBV9,TRBJ2-3,-,TGTGCCAGCAGCCCGGAGGGCCAGAACACAGATACGCAGTATTTT,CASSPEGQNTDTQYF
15,-,TRBV6-5,TRBJ2-3,TRBD2,TGTGCCAGCAACCTAGCGGGAGCAGTAGGAGATACGCAGTATTTT,CASNLAGAVGDTQYF
16,-,TRBV18,TRBJ1-1,-,TGTGCCAGCTCACCACCGGGGCCCCTAAGAAACACTGAAGCTTTCTTT,CASSPPGPLRNTEAFF
12,-,TRBV28,TRBJ1-2,-,TGTGCCAGCACCCGTGGTGGGCGGGGCTACACCTTC,CASTRGGRGYTF
12,-,TRBV10-2,TRBJ2-1,-,TGCGCCAGCAGTGTGACCTACAATGAGCAGTTCTTC,CASSVTYNEQFF
14,-,TRBV19,TRBJ2-7,TRBD2,TGTGCCACTAACCCCGGGACTAGCTCCTACGAGCAGTACTTC,CATNPGTSSYEQYF